What follows describes a single TCR beta chain. This sample was taken from a study of naive and memory T cell subsets. V shed 0 bases and J 1 base; nucleotides not matched to a gene: 5. Germline V gene lookup returns CDR1 LGHNA and CDR2 YNFKEQ. The CDR3 length is 17 residues. An equimolar mix of two oligonucleotides served as the beta constant-region primer for TRBC1 and TRBC2. TCRdb re-derived calls from the UMI-ligation and nested PCR reads in MiXCR, one entry per CDR3 protein. This repertoire shows 84,000 or so distinct CDR3 sequences, 7% to 7.5% found once; its top ten account for roughly 1.5%. The chain combines TRBV4-2 with TRBJ2-4; 8 positions match TRBD2. This receptor was identified in a human donor in good health. The sample was central memory CD4+ T cells from blood. CDR3 nucleotides: TGTGCCAGCAGCCAAGATGCGGGAGGTCGGGCCAAAAACATTCAGTACTTC. Translated, it gives CASSQDAGGRAKNIQYF.